This TCR beta chain was found in a study of monozygotic twins with cystic fibrosis. Study outcomes and limitations: Monozygotic CF twin pairs shared significantly more nucleotide-identical clonotypes than unrelated CF individuals did. The repertoire was suggested to be naive-dominated, clonality median roughly 0.0089. J usage was most co-twin-similar in 8 of 16 pairs, V in 13. Age, concordance and disease severity did not associate with shared CDR3 numbers.

Germline V CDR1 and CDR2: MNHNS, SASEGT. The CDR3 sequence is 13 residues long. The germline V and J ends were trimmed by 0 bases and 9 bases, with 12 bases remaining between them. Method: immunoSEQ multiplex PCR; TCRdb's copy keeps in-frame clones and lacks some. The sample lists under 30,000 clones; 90% were seen once. A note on this clone: Its specificity is not known.

This chain joins TRBV6-1 and TRBJ2-7; D gene uncertain. The receptor's source is a girl aged 2-10 years with cystic fibrosis. Sequencing was done on a sample of blood. This CDR3 is CASSEALGIGQYF. DNA of the CDR3: TGTGCCAGCAGTGAAGCGCTAGGGATTGGGCAGTACTTC.